What follows is one TCR beta chain and its context. What it recognizes is unknown. The donors, all healthy, were Caucasians living in Russia, aged roughly 6 to 90. Roughly 9.2 milliliters of peripheral blood were drawn from each donor into EDTA-treated tubes. This record comes from a study of blood T cells in healthy people across ages. Then a second PCR, running roughly 7 to 12 cycles, was carried out with a sample-barcoded 5' primer and a J-beta primer mix. Through a template-switch adaptor with 12 random nucleotides, each cDNA molecule received a tag. TCRdb ran MiXCR on the 5' RACE reads and lists one entry per CDR3 protein. The sample lists some 1.4 million distinct CDR3 sequences; around 42% were seen once. General study findings and limits: As age increased, TCR beta diversity per million T cells fell in a roughly linear fashion.

V shed 6 bases, J shed 5 bases, and the junction held 4 bases outside the gene matches. The germline V gene has CDR1 MNHNS and CDR2 SASEGT. The CDR3 sequence is 15 residues long. The specimen sequenced was blood. The chain recombines TRBV6-1 with TRBJ2-1; 13 bases are a match to TRBD2. The receptor's source is a woman under 30 in good health. CDR3 protein: CASRTGTSGNNEQFF. In DNA, the CDR3 is TGTGCCAGCAGGACCGGGACTAGCGGGAACAATGAGCAGTTCTTC.